This T cell receptor beta chain was recovered during a study of OX40 agonist ivuxolimab in advanced cancers. Overall study context: Age averaged about 66 years (range about 20 to 80), and about 86% were male.

With respect to this clone: Its antigen is unknown.

TCRdb keeps only in-frame clones here, not all; method: immunoSEQ multiplex PCR. This table holds under 70,000 clones, about 94% found once. Overall study findings and caveats: In the 0.1 to 3.0 mg/kg range, CD4+ and CD8+ blood T cells had expanded clonally by week 6. Normalized T-cell clonal expansion was also low in some nonresponders. Compared with others, partial responders at 0.1-3.0 mg/kg displayed clonal expansion among the lowest.

This specimen consisted of CD4+ or CD8+ T cells sorted from blood, obtained in a trial of the OX40 agonist ivuxolimab. This sequence originates from an adult with an advanced solid tumor such as melanoma, head and neck, liver or kidney cancer.

The CDR3 spells CASSLGTSEKLFF. In nucleotides, the CDR3 is TGTGCCAGCAGCTTAGGGACCAGTGAAAAACTGTTTTTT. V and J are TRBV13 and TRBJ1-4; D ambiguous. Germline V CDR1 and CDR2: PRHDT, FYEKMQ (reference sequence). This CDR3 has 13 amino acids. The germline V and J ends were trimmed by 0 bases and 7 bases, with 6 bases remaining between them.